Included here is one T cell receptor beta chain sequence, with context. These data are taken from a study of T cells after yellow fever vaccination. A single record per CDR3 protein comes from TCRdb applying MiXCR to the 5' RACE reads. This table holds over 300,000 distinct CDR3 sequences, roughly 4% found once. CDR1 SGDLS and CDR2 YYNGEE come from the germline V gene. V lost 3 bases and J 5 bases, leaving 11 bases between the germline ends. The CDR3 extends over 13 amino acids. This clonotype was obtained from a man between 18 and 29 years old who received the YFV17D yellow fever vaccine. Source: PBMCs, taken 5 days after the yellow fever booster vaccination. The V and J genes are TRBV9 and TRBJ2-5, with a tentative D call TRBD1 (5 bases). The CDR3 DNA follows: TGTGCCAGCAGCGAGGGGCTCGGGGAGACCCAGTACTTC. Its translation: CASSEGLGETQYF.